This T cell receptor beta chain came from a study of T cell repertoires in cytomegalovirus infection. Study-wide context: Evidence of both CMV infection and a matching HLA type came from public TCR beta signatures.

TCRdb passed the reads through MiXCR, listing each CDR3 protein once. The table has approximately 730,000 distinct CDR3 sequences, roughly 33% seen once. V lost 5 bases, J lost 0 bases, and 11 bases lay in between. CDR3 length: 15 residues. CDR1 and CDR2 from the germline V gene are SGHTA and FQGNSA. Points from the study as a whole: Ex vivo, HLA-C-restricted CMV-specific TCR beta clonotypes prevailed over the rest of the response. Cumulative public TCR beta family frequency identified carriers of CMV plus the relevant HLA.

This clonotype was seen more than once but under ten times. The antigen is unknown. The TCR was taken from a human donor in good health (CMV status not recorded). Some clones in this sample may be carry-over from other donors' samples. The chain employs TRBV7-2 and TRBJ2-1; D gene uncertain. Here the sequenced sample was cultured PBMCs, taken from culture after CMV antigen stimulation. The CDR3 reads CASSPTTFSYNEQFF. The CDR3 DNA is TGTGCCAGCAGCCCCACTACGTTCTCCTACAATGAGCAGTTCTTC.